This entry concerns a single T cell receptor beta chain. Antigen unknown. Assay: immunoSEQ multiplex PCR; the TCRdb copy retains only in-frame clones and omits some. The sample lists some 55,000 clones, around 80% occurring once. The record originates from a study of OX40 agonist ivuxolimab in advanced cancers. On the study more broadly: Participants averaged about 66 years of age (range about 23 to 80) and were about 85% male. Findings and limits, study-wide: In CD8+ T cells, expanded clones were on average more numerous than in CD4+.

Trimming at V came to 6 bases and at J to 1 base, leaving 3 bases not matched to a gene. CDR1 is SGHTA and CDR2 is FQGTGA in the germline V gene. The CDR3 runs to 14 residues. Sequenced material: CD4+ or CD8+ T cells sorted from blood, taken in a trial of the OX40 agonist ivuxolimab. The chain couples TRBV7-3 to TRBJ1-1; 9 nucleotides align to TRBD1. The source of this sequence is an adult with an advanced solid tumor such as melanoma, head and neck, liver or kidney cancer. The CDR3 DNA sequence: TGTGCCAGCAGATTGACAGGGGGGAACACTGAAGCTTTCTTT. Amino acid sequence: CASRLTGGNTEAFF.